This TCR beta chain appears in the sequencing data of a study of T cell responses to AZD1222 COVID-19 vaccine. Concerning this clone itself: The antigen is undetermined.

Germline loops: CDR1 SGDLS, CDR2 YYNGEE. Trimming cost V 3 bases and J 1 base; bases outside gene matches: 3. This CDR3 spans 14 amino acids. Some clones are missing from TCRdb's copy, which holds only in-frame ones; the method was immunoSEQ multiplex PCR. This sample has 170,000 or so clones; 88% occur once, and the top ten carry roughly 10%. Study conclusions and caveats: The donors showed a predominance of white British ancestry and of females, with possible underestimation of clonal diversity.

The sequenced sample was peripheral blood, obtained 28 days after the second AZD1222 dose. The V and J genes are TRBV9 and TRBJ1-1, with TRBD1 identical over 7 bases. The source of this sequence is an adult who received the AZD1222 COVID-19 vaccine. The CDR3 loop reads CASSARQGNTEAFF. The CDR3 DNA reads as TGTGCCAGCAGCGCCAGACAGGGGAACACTGAAGCTTTCTTT.